The 30 T cell receptor beta chains below were found in one sample sequenced in a study of T cells after yellow fever vaccination. TCRdb passed the 5' RACE reads through MiXCR, listing each CDR3 protein once. The sample shows hundreds of thousands of distinct CDR3 sequences, 18% of them seen only once. Source: PBMCs, taken before the yellow fever booster vaccination. Receptors were obtained from a man between 18 and 29 years old who received the YFV17D yellow fever vaccine.

This clonotype was observed a handful of times. This rearrangement joins TRBV20-1 to TRBJ2-2; D gene unclear. The CDR3 totals 14 residues. CDR1 and CDR2 (germline): DFQATT, SNEGSKA (reference sequence). V lost 1 base to trimming and J lost 4 bases, with 10 bases between them. The CDR3 DNA reads as TGCAGTGCTAGAGGGACGGTGTCCACCGGGGAGCTGTTTTTT. Encoded protein: CSARGTVSTGELFF.

The rearrangement uses TRBV15 and TRBJ1-2; no definite D call. The ends were cut back, 0 bases at V and 0 bases at J, with 8 bases in the middle. CDR3 length equals 15 residues. Germline CDR1 is LNHNV and CDR2 is YYDKDF (reference sequence). In DNA, the CDR3 is TGTGCCACCAGCAGAGAGCGTCAGTCTAACTATGGCTACACCTTC. It specifies CATSRERQSNYGYTF.

The chain is built from TRBV12-3 or TRBV12-4 and TRBJ1-5; D is perhaps TRBD1 (5 bases). The CDR3 is made up of 13 amino acids. Trimming pared 7 bases from V and 6 bases from J, leaving 13 bases between. CDR3: CASTEGSAQPQHF. CDR3 coding DNA: TGTGCCAGCACCGAGGGGTCCGCTCAGCCCCAGCATTTT.

V usage is TRBV5-1 and J usage is TRBJ2-3; D remains unclear. Germline CDR1 and CDR2: SGHRS and YFSETQ. The CDR3 sequence is 14 residues long. Trimming stripped 2 bases from V and 3 bases from J, with 10 bases between. In DNA form, the CDR3 reads TGCGCCAGCAGCTTTACGGCAGGTACAGATACGCAGTATTTT. Encoded protein: CASSFTAGTDTQYF.

This chain connects TRBV5-1 to TRBJ2-3; TRBD2 aligns across 12 bases. CDR1 SGHRS and CDR2 YFSETQ come from the germline V gene. This CDR3 has 16 amino acids. V was pared by 4 bases and J by 1 base, with 4 bases of the junction left unmatched. The DNA for the CDR3 is TGCGCCAGCAGCGCCAGACTAGCGGGGGGCACAGATACGCAGTATTTT. Amino acids: CASSARLAGGTDTQYF.

Only a few counts were recorded for this clonotype. The chain links TRBV6-1 to TRBJ2-7; D unresolved. The germline V gene has CDR1 MNHNS and CDR2 SASEGT. There are 17 residues in the CDR3. The V end lost 4 bases, the J end lost 1 base, and 20 bases lay between the germline ends. CDR3 in amino acids: CASSAYPGTPTSYEQYF. The CDR3 region has the DNA TGTGCCAGCAGTGCCTACCCGGGCACCCCCACTTCCTACGAGCAGTACTTC.

This clonotype was detected ten times or more. The chain combines TRBV10-1 with TRBJ2-2; possibly TRBD1 for D (6 bases). The length of the CDR3 is 16 residues. V was trimmed by 2 bases and J by 0 bases, leaving 10 bases between them. Germline CDR1 WNHNN, CDR2 SYGVQD (reference sequence). CDR3 sequence (DNA): TGCGCCAGCAGTGAGGGGACAACAACGAACACCGGGGAGCTGTTTTTT. Its translation: CASSEGTTTNTGELFF.

This clonotype was counted at least ten times. The chain uses TRBV4-2 and TRBJ1-5; 9 bases are shared with TRBD1. The CDR3 is 15 amino acids. Germline CDR1 LGHNA, CDR2 YNFKEQ. J gave up 0 bases and V 5 bases, and 2 bases lay outside the gene matches. CDR3 DNA: TGTGCCAGCAGCTCACAGGGGGCTAGCAATCAGCCCCAGCATTTT. This sequence encodes CASSSQGASNQPQHF.

The chain employs TRBV4-3 and TRBJ1-5; 9 bases line up with TRBD1. The V gene end was trimmed by 2 bases and the J gene end by 5 bases; junction bases not matched to a gene: 19. The CDR3 loop spans 20 amino acids. CDR1 is LGHNA and CDR2 is YSLEER in the germline V gene. In DNA, the CDR3 is TGCGCCAGCAGCCAAACGGGGGGATCTGGACAGGGGCACTTTGATCAGCCCCAGCATTTT. This translates into CASSQTGGSGQGHFDQPQHF.

The genes are TRBV20-1 and TRBJ2-5, with 14 bases fitting TRBD2. The CDR3 length is 18 residues. V shed 0 bases and J 4 bases; nucleotides not matched to a gene: 10. CDR1 is DFQATT, CDR2 SNEGSKA, per germline (reference sequence). As DNA, the CDR3 is TGCAGTGCTAGAGATCGACTGACTAGCGGGGGGGCGGGAGAGACCCAGTACTTC. Translation gives CSARDRLTSGGAGETQYF.

A few counts support this clonotype. The CDR3 loop is CASSGLDTQYF. In DNA, the CDR3 is TGTGCCAGCAGTGGGCTAGATACGCAGTATTTT. The chain is built from TRBV6-2 or TRBV6-3 and TRBJ2-3, with D hard to call. V gave up 5 bases and J gave up 5 bases, with 5 bases separating them. Germline CDR1 MNHEY, CDR2 SVGEGT. The CDR3 sequence is 11 residues long.

This clonotype was recorded a few times. The genes are TRBV27 and TRBJ1-5, with TRBD1 matching 8 bases. The CDR3 contains 14 residues. Germline V gives CDR1 MNHEY, CDR2 SMNVEV (reference sequence). After removal of 6 bases from V and 4 bases from J, the junction contained 5 bases not matched to a gene. The CDR3 here is CASRGTGGNQPQHF. CDR3 coding DNA: TGTGCCAGCAGGGGGACAGGAGGAAATCAGCCCCAGCATTTT.

This clonotype was detected many times. The genes are TRBV20-1 and TRBJ2-5; TRBD2 matches at 7 bases. This CDR3 is built from 14 residues. V was clipped by 3 bases and J by 5 bases; unmatched bases: 9. CDR1 is DFQATT, CDR2 SNEGSKA, per germline (reference sequence). The DNA of the CDR3 is TGCAGTGCTAGGTCCGGACTAGATCGGGAGACCCAGTACTTC. Its protein is CSARSGLDRETQYF.

The rearrangement uses TRBV7-9 and TRBJ1-5; the D gene is possibly TRBD1 (6 bases). V lost 4 bases and J 1 base, leaving 14 bases between the germline ends. This CDR3 is built from 16 residues. Germline V gene data show CDR1 as SEHNR and CDR2 as FQNEAQ (reference sequence). CDR3 residues: CASSSLDSYSNQPQHF. For the CDR3, the DNA is TGTGCCAGCAGCTCTCTGGACAGTTACAGCAATCAGCCCCAGCATTTT.

The V and J genes are TRBV20-1 and TRBJ2-5; tentatively, D is TRBD2 (6 bases). Deletions cut 6 bases from V and 5 bases from J, with 10 bases between. Germline CDR1 DFQATT, CDR2 SNEGSKA (reference sequence). The CDR3 consists of 11 residues. The CDR3 coding sequence is TGCAGTGCCCGGGGGTCGGAGACCCAGTACTTC. Its translation: CSARGSETQYF.

This clonotype occurred many times. The chain couples TRBV20-1 to TRBJ2-1; no clear D. V lost 6 bases, J lost 0 bases, and 15 bases lay in between. Germline values: CDR1 DFQATT, CDR2 SNEGSKA (reference sequence). The CDR3 is 15 amino acids. CDR3 coding DNA: TGCAGTGCACGAACCTCGCCAAGCTCCTACAATGAGCAGTTCTTC. Amino acids: CSARTSPSSYNEQFF.

This clonotype was seen a handful of times. The rearrangement joins TRBV4-1 to TRBJ1-5; no clear D gene. Deletions cut 4 bases from V and 0 bases from J, with 10 bases between. The CDR3 sequence is 15 residues long. Germline V gene lookup returns CDR1 MGHRA and CDR2 YSYEKL. CDR3 region: CASSPRAVSNQPQHF. DNA for the CDR3: TGCGCCAGCAGCCCCCGGGCCGTTAGCAATCAGCCCCAGCATTTT.

V usage is TRBV27 and J usage is TRBJ2-1; D might be TRBD2 (6 bases). The length of the CDR3 is 14 residues. Looked up from germline, CDR1 is MNHEY and CDR2 is SMNVEV (reference sequence). Trimming cost V 8 bases and J 9 bases, with 20 bases left between them. The CDR3 sequence is CASALVVPGGEQFF. The DNA of the CDR3 is TGTGCCAGCGCCCTGGTAGTCCCCGGGGGTGAGCAGTTCTTC.

V is TRBV29-1 and J is TRBJ2-2; D is undetermined. Germline CDR1 and CDR2: SQVTM and ANQGSEA. The CDR3 contains 13 residues. V was cut by 5 bases and J by 8 bases, with 15 bases left in between. CDR3: CSVFFLVTGELFF. The CDR3, as DNA: TGCAGCGTTTTTTTTTTAGTGACGGGGGAGCTGTTTTTT.

The J gene is TRBJ1-6, the V gene TRBV6-5; D call uncertain. The CDR3 contains 15 residues. Germline-derived CDR1 and CDR2 are MNHEY and SVGAGI. V was cut by 2 bases and J by 7 bases, with 12 bases left in between. For the CDR3, the DNA is TGTGCCAGCAGTTACGAGGCAGACCCCAATTCACCCCTCCACTTT. Translated: CASSYEADPNSPLHF.

This clonotype was counted only a few times. This sequence joins TRBV6-5 and TRBJ1-1; D is unclear. V was shortened by 6 bases and J by 3 bases, with 14 bases between the two germline ends. This CDR3 comprises 14 residues. The germline gives CDR1 MNHEY, CDR2 SVGAGI. CDR3 protein: CASSPGIRDTEAFF. CDR3 DNA: TGTGCCAGCAGCCCAGGTATCCGGGACACTGAAGCTTTCTTT.

The rearrangement joins TRBV5-1 to TRBJ1-2; no reliable D call. This CDR3 has 13 residues. Per germline, CDR1 SGHRS and CDR2 YFSETQ. V was shortened by 4 bases and J by 5 bases, with 12 bases between the two germline ends. For the CDR3, the DNA is TGCGCCAGCAGCCCATCAGGACGGTATGGCTACACCTTC. This gives the protein CASSPSGRYGYTF.

Remarks on this clonotype: A much larger clone sits a single nucleotide away, making a read error possible. The genes are TRBV27 and TRBJ2-7, with D uncertain. The CDR3 runs 14 residues. The germline V gene encodes CDR1 MNHEY and CDR2 SMNVEV (reference sequence). V lost 3 bases, J lost 3 bases, and 12 bases lay in between. The CDR3 DNA reads as TGTGCCAGCAGTTTCGGTGGTAACTGCTACGAGCAGTACTTC. Residues: CASSFGGNCYEQYF.

In this sample, this clonotype turned up a few times. The V gene is TRBV5-1, the J gene TRBJ1-1; unclear D gene. In germline, CDR1 is SGHRS, CDR2 YFSETQ. This CDR3 is built from 15 residues. Trimming pared 7 bases from V and 1 base from J, leaving 17 bases between. CDR3 residues: CASRSRVGENTEAFF. The CDR3 bases are TGCGCCAGCCGATCCCGAGTGGGCGAGAACACTGAAGCTTTCTTT.

The V call is TRBV20-1, the J call TRBJ1-1; D is perhaps TRBD1 (5 bases). V gave up 5 bases and J gave up 3 bases, with 13 bases separating them. This CDR3 is 13 amino acids long. Germline V gene sequence: CDR1 DFQATT, CDR2 SNEGSKA (reference sequence). CDR3 bases: TGCAGTGCTCGCCGGGACGGGGACACTGAAGCTTTCTTT. Its protein product is CSARRDGDTEAFF.

In this sample, this clonotype turned up a few times. V usage is TRBV4-1 and J usage is TRBJ2-7; perhaps TRBD1 as D (5 bases). V dropped 1 base and J dropped 2 bases, with 18 bases sitting between them. CDR3 size: 17 residues. Germline V gene sequence: CDR1 MGHRA, CDR2 YSYEKL. For the CDR3, the DNA is TGCGCCAGCAGCCAAGGCCTTGGGCTGGGGCCAGCCTACGAGCAGTACGTC. Residues: CASSQGLGLGPAYEQYV.

This clonotype came up a few times. The chain employs TRBV5-1 and TRBJ1-2; TRBD1 matches 9 bases. CDR1 SGHRS and CDR2 YFSETQ come from the germline V gene. The V gene end was trimmed by 4 bases and the J gene end by 6 bases; junction bases not matched to a gene: 7. The CDR3 covers 14 residues. CDR3 bases: TGCGCCAGCAGCGGACGGACAGGGGTCAATGGCTACACCTTC. Protein sequence: CASSGRTGVNGYTF.

This clonotype was detected ten times or more. The chain carries TRBV6-5 and TRBJ2-2; D not resolved. Germline V gene lookup returns CDR1 MNHEY and CDR2 SVGAGI. V lost 5 bases to trimming and J lost 6 bases, with 13 bases between them. This CDR3 contains 14 residues. The CDR3 loop is CASSPLIGSGELFF. For the CDR3, the DNA is TGTGCCAGCAGTCCTCTTATAGGATCCGGGGAGCTGTTTTTT.

The CDR3 loop is CASSPGPEQFF. DNA of the CDR3: TGTGCCAGCAGCCCCGGGCCCGAGCAGTTCTTC. The chain has TRBV11-1 and TRBJ2-1; D is ambiguous. The V gene lost 5 bases and the J gene lost 10 bases, with 9 bases spanning the gap. Germline CDR1 reads SGHAT; CDR2 reads FQDESV (reference sequence). The length of the CDR3 is 11 residues.

This clonotype was picked up a small number of times. V usage is TRBV7-8 and J usage is TRBJ1-3; D unclear. The CDR3 has 15 residues. Germline CDR1 SGHVS, CDR2 FQNEAQ. Trimming shortened V by 5 bases and J by 0 bases, and 11 bases separated the two germline ends. The CDR3 here is CASSPGLHSGNTIYF. In nucleotides, the CDR3 is TGTGCCAGCAGCCCCGGTTTGCACTCTGGAAACACCATATATTTT.